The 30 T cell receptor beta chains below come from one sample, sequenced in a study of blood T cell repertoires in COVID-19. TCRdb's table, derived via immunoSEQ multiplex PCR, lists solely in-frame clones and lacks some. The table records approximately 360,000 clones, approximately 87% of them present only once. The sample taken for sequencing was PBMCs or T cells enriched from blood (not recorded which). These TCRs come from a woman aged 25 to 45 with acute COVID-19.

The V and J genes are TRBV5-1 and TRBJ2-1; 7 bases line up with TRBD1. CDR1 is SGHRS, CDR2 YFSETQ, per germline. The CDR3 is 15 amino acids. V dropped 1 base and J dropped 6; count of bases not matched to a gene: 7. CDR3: CASSLFADRVNEQFF. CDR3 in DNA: TGCGCCAGCAGCTTGTTCGCCGACAGGGTCAATGAGCAGTTCTTC. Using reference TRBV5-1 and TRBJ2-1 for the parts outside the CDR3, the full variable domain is KAGVTQTPRYLIKTRGQQVTLSCSPISGHRSVSWYQQTPGQGLQFLFEYFSETQRNKGNFPGRFSGRQFSNSRSEMNVSTLELGDSALYLCASSLFADRVNEQFFGPGTRLTVL.

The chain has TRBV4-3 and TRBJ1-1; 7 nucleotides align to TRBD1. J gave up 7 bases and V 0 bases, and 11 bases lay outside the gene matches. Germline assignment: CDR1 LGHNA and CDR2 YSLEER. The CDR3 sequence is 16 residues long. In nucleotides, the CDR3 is TGCGCCAGCAGCCAAGAACAGGGGATACCGAGTCTTGAAGCTTTCTTT. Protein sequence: CASSQEQGIPSLEAFF.

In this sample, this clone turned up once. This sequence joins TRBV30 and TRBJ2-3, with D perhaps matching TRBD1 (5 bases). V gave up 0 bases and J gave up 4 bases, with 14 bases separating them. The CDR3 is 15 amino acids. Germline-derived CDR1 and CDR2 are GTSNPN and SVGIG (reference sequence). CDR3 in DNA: TGTGCCTGGAGTGTACCAGGGATGATGCCAGATACGCAGTATTTT. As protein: CAWSVPGMMPDTQYF. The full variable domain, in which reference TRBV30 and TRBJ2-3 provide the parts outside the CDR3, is SQTIHQWPATLVQPVGSPLSLECTVEGTSNPNLYWYRQAAGRGLQLLFYSVGIGQISSEVPQNLSASRPQDRQFILSSKKLLLSDSGFYLCAWSVPGMMPDTQYFGPGTRLTVL.

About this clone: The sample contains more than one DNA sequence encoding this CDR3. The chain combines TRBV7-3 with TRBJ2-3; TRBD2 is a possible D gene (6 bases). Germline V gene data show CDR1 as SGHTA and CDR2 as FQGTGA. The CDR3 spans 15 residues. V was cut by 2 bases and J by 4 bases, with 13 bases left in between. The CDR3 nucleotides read TGTGCCAGCAGCTTATCCCCGGGGGTGGCAGATACGCAGTATTTT. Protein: CASSLSPGVADTQYF.

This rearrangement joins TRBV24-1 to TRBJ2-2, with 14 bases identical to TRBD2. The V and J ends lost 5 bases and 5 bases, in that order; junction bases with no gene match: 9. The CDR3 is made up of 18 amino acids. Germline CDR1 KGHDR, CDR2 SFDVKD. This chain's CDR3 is CATSAPTRTSGGTGELFF. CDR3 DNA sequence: TGTGCCACCAGTGCGCCGACCCGGACTAGCGGGGGGACCGGGGAGCTGTTTTTT.

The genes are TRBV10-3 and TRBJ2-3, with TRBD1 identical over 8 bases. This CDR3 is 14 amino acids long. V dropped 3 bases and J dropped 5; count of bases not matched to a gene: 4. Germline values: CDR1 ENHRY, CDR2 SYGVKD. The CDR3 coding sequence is TGTGCCATCAGTGACAGGGGGCAGGAAGATACGCAGTATTTT. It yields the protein CAISDRGQEDTQYF.

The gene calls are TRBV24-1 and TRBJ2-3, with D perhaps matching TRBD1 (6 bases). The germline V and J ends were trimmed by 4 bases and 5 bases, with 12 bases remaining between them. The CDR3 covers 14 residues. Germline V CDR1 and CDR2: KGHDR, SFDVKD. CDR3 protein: CATSDREGGDTQYF. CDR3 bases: TGTGCCACCAGTGACCGAGAAGGGGGAGATACGCAGTATTTT.

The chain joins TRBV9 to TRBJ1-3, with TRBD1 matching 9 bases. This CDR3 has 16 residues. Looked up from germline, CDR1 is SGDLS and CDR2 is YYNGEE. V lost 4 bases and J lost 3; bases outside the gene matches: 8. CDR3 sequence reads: CASSPLDRGGGNTIYF. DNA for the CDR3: TGTGCCAGCAGCCCCCTCGACAGGGGGGGTGGAAACACCATATATTTT.

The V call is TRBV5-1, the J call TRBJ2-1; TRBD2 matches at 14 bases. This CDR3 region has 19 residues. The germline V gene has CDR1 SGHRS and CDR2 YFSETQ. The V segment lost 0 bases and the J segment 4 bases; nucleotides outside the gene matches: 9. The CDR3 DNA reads TGCGCCAGCAGCTTGGCCTTGACTAGCGGGGGGGCCTTGTACAATGAGCAGTTCTTC. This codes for CASSLALTSGGALYNEQFF.

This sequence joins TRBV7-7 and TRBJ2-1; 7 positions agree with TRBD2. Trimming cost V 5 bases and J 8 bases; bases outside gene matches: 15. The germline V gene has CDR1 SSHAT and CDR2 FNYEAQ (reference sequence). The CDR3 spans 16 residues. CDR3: CASSPASWGEGYEQFF. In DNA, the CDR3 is TGTGCCAGCAGCCCCGCTAGCTGGGGGGAGGGGTATGAGCAGTTCTTC.

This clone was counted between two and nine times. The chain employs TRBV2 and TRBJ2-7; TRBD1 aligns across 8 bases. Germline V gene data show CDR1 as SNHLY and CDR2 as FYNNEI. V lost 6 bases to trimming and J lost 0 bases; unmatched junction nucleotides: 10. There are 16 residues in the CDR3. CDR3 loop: CASRPRGTGLSYEQYF. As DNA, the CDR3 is TGTGCCAGCAGACCAAGGGGGACAGGACTCTCCTACGAGCAGTACTTC.

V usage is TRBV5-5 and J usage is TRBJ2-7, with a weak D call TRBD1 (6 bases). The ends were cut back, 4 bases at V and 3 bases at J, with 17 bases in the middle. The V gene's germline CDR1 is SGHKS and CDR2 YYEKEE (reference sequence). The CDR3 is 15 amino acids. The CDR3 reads CASSLGTHISYEQYF. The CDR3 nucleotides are TGTGCCAGCAGCCTCGGGACACATATTAGCTACGAGCAGTACTTC.

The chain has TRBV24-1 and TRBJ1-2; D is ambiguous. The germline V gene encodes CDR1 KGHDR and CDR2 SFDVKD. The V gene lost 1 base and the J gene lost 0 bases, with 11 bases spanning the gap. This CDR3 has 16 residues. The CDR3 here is CATSDFAVEPNYGYTF. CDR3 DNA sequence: TGTGCCACCAGTGATTTCGCCGTGGAGCCTAACTATGGCTACACCTTC.

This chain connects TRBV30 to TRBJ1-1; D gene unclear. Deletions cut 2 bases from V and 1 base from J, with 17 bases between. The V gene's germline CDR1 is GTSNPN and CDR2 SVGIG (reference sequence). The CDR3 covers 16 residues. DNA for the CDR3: TGTGCCTGGAGTCCGGGGTATTCGTTCGAGAACACTGAAGCTTTCTTT. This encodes CAWSPGYSFENTEAFF.

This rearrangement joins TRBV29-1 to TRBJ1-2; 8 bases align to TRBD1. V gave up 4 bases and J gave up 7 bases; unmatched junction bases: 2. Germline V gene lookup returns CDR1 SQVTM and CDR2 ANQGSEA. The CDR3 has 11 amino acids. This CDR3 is CSVGTGSGYTF. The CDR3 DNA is TGCAGCGTTGGGACAGGGAGTGGCTACACCTTC. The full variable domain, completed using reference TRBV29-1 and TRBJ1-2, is SAVISQKPSRDICQRGTSLTIQCQVDSQVTMMFWYRQQPGQSLTLIATANQGSEATYESGFVIDKFPISRPNLTFSTLTVSNMSPEDSSIYLCSVGTGSGYTFGSGTRLTVV.

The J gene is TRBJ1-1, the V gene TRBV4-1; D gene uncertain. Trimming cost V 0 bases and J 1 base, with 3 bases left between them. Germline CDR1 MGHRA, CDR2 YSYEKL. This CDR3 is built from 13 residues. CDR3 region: CASSQDGNTEAFF. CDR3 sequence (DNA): TGCGCCAGCAGCCAAGACGGGAACACTGAAGCTTTCTTT.

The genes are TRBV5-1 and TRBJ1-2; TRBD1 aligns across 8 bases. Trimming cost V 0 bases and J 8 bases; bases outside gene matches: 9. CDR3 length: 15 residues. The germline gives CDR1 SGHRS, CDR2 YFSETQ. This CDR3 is CASSLVAGGSSGYTF. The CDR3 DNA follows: TGCGCCAGCAGCTTGGTAGCAGGGGGCTCCTCGGGCTACACCTTC.

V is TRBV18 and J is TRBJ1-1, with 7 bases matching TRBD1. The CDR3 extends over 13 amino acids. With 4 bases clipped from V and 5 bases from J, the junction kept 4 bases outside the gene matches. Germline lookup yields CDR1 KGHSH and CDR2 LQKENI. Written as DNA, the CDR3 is TGTGCCAGCTCACAGGGGGCGGGTACTGAAGCTTTCTTT. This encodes CASSQGAGTEAFF.

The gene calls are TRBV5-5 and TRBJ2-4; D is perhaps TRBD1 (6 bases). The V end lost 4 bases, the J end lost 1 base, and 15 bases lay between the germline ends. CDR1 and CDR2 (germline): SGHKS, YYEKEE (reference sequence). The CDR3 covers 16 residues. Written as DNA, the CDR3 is TGTGCCAGCAGCGAGGGACATTCGCCTGCCAAAAACATTCAGTACTTC. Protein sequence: CASSEGHSPAKNIQYF.

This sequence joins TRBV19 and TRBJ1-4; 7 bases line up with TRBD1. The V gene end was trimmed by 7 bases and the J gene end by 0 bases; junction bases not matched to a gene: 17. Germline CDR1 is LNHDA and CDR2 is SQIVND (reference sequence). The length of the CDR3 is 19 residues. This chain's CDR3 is CASTQPPDRLSATNEKLFF. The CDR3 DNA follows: TGTGCCAGTACCCAGCCCCCGGACAGGTTATCCGCAACTAATGAAAAACTGTTTTTT.

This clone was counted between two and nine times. Written as DNA, the CDR3 is TGCGCCAGCAGCCGACTTCCTCCGAGCTCCTACAATGAGCAGTTCTTC. Residues: CASSRLPPSSYNEQFF. This chain joins TRBV5-1 and TRBJ2-1; D unresolved. Germline V gives CDR1 SGHRS, CDR2 YFSETQ. With 4 bases removed from V and 0 bases from J, the gap between germline ends came to 14 bases. The CDR3 is 16 residues long.

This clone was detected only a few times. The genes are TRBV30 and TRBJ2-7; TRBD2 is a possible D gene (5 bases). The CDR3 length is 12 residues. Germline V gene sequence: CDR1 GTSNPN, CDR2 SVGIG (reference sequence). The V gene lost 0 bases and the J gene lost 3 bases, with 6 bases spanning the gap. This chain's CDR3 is CAWSVAGYEQYF. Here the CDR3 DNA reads TGTGCCTGGAGTGTTGCGGGCTACGAGCAGTACTTC.

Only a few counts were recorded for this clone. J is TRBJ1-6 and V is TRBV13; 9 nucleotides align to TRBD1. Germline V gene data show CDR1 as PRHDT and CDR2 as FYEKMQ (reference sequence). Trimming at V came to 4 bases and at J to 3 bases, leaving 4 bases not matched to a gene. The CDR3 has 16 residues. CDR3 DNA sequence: TGTGCCAGCAGCTCCGGACAGGGGAACTATAATTCACCCCTCCACTTT. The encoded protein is CASSSGQGNYNSPLHF.

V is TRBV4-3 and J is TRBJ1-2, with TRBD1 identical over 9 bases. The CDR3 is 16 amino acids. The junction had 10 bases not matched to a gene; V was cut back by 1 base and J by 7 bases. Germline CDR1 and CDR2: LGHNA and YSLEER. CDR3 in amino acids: CASSQAHGTGHRGYTF. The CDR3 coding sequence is TGCGCCAGCAGCCAAGCCCATGGGACAGGGCACCGTGGCTACACCTTC.

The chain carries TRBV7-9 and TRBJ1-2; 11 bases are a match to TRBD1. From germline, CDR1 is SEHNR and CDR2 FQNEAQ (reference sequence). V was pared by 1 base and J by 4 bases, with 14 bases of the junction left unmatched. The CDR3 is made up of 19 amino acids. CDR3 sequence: CASSLGENRDRGFVYGYTF. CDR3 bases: TGTGCCAGCAGCTTAGGTGAAAATCGGGACAGGGGGTTTGTCTATGGCTACACCTTC.

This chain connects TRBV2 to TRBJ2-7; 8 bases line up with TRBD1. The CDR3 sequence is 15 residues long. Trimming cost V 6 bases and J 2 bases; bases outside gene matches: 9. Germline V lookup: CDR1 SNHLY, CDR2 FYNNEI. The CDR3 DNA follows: TGTGCCAGCAGAAGAGACAGGGGCGCTACCTACGAGCAGTACTTC. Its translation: CASRRDRGATYEQYF.

The CDR3: CASSLVEGQRATNYGYTF. The CDR3 region has the DNA TGTGCCAGCAGCTTAGTCGAGGGACAACGAGCTACTAACTATGGCTACACCTTC. The J gene is TRBJ1-2, the V gene TRBV5-6; a possible D gene is TRBD1 (6 bases). Trimming left V 2 bases short and J 0 bases short, with 20 bases between. The CDR3 has 18 amino acids. Per germline, CDR1 SGHDT and CDR2 YYEEEE. Supplemented by reference TRBV5-6 and TRBJ1-2, the full variable domain reads DAGVTQSPTHLIKTRGQQVTLRCSPKSGHDTVSWYQQALGQGPQFIFQYYEEEERQRGNFPDRFSGHQFPNYSSELNVNALLLGDSALYLCASSLVEGQRATNYGYTFGSGTRLTVV.

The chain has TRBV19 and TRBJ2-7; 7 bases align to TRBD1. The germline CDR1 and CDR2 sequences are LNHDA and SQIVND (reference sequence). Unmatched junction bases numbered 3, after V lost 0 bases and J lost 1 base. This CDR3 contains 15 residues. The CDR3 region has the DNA TGTGCCAGTAGTATAGATGAGACAGGGTCCTACGAGCAGTACTTC. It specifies CASSIDETGSYEQYF.

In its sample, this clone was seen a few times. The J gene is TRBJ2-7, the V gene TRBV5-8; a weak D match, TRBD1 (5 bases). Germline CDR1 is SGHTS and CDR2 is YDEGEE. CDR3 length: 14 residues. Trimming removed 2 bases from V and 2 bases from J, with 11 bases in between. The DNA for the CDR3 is TGTGCCAGCAGCTTCCAGGGTATCCCCTACGAGCAGTACTTC. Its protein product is CASSFQGIPYEQYF.

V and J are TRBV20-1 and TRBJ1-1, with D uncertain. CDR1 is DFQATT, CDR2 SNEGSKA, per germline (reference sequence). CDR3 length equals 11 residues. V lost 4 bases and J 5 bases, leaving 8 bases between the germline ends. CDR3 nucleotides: TGCAGTGCTAACTCTATAACTGAAGCTTTCTTT. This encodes CSANSITEAFF.